These 16 T cell receptor beta chains originate from one sample sequenced in a study of response to subunit inactivated influenza vaccine. TCRdb redid the calling of the RT-PCR reads with MiXCR, one entry per CDR3 protein. The data show 500,000 to 750,000 distinct CDR3 sequences, 14% seen once. This specimen consisted of PBMCs from blood, obtained 12 days after vaccination. The source of these receptors is a man in his fifties who received an inactivated influenza vaccine.

The chain couples TRBV20-1 to TRBJ2-5; the match to TRBD2 covers 13 bases. V shed 1 base and J 0 bases; nucleotides not matched to a gene: 5. The CDR3 runs to 17 residues. Germline-derived CDR1 and CDR2 are DFQATT and SNEGSKA (reference sequence). CDR3 sequence: CSARAPGTSGNQETQYF. The CDR3 DNA reads TGCAGTGCTAGAGCACCAGGGACTAGCGGGAACCAAGAGACCCAGTACTTC.

This chain joins TRBV11-1 and TRBJ1-1; TRBD1 agrees at 8 bases. There are 14 residues in the CDR3. CDR1 SGHAT and CDR2 FQDESV come from the germline V gene (reference sequence). V was clipped by 4 bases and J by 5 bases; unmatched bases: 6. The CDR3 spells CASSWTGYRTEAFF. The CDR3 region has the DNA TGTGCCAGCAGCTGGACAGGGTATCGGACTGAAGCTTTCTTT.

The chain is built from TRBV6-2 or TRBV6-3 and TRBJ2-4; D unclear. Trimming removed 0 bases at V and 0 bases at J, with 9 bases between. Germline loops: CDR1 MNHEY, CDR2 SVGEGT. This CDR3 is 16 amino acids long. CDR3 loop: CASSYSGERAKNIQYF. CDR3 bases: TGTGCCAGCAGTTACTCTGGGGAACGAGCCAAAAACATTCAGTACTTC.

This clonotype occurred a few times. This chain links TRBV2 with TRBJ2-5; the match to TRBD2 covers 7 bases. V shed 6 bases and J 2 bases; nucleotides not matched to a gene: 6. Germline CDR1 is SNHLY and CDR2 is FYNNEI. The CDR3 covers 14 residues. The CDR3 spells CASSREGRQETQYF. The CDR3 bases are TGTGCCAGCAGCAGGGAGGGGCGGCAAGAGACCCAGTACTTC.

The genes are TRBV5-1 and TRBJ2-5; D is undetermined. The CDR3 spans 11 residues. Trimming stripped 6 bases from V and 3 bases from J, with 6 bases between. The V gene's germline CDR1 is SGHRS and CDR2 YFSETQ. The chain's CDR3 is CASKWEETQYF. The DNA for the CDR3 is TGCGCCAGCAAATGGGAAGAGACCCAGTACTTC.

J is TRBJ1-3 and V is TRBV7-2; 7 bases are a match to TRBD1. The trim removed 1 base at V and 9 bases at J, leaving 9 bases unmatched. Germline-derived CDR1 and CDR2 are SGHTA and FQGNSA. CDR3 length: 15 amino acids. The CDR3, as DNA: TGTGCCAGCAGCTTAGATAGCCAGGGGGTGAGCACCATATATTTT. It is translated as CASSLDSQGVSTIYF.

This clonotype was counted only a few times. The rearrangement joins TRBV6-5 to TRBJ2-6; D perhaps matches TRBD1 (6 bases). Trimming removed 2 bases from V and 2 bases from J, with 13 bases in between. CDR1 is MNHEY, CDR2 SVGAGI, per germline. CDR3 size: 17 residues. The CDR3 region is CASSYDRPGAGANVLTF. The DNA of the CDR3 is TGTGCCAGCAGTTACGATCGTCCAGGGGCTGGGGCCAACGTCCTGACTTTC.

The chain employs TRBV7-9 and TRBJ2-1; D remains ambiguous. V was trimmed by 5 bases and J by 8 bases, leaving 10 bases between them. From germline, CDR1 is SEHNR and CDR2 FQNEAQ (reference sequence). The CDR3 runs 12 residues. CDR3 amino acids: CASSQADDEQFF. CDR3 nucleotides: TGTGCCAGCAGCCAGGCGGACGATGAGCAGTTCTTC.

The CDR3 region has the DNA TGTGCCAGCAAATTGGACGGACCTCGGACCGGGGAGCTGTTTTTT. Translating it yields CASKLDGPRTGELFF. The V and J genes are TRBV7-2 and TRBJ2-2; D not resolved. V was clipped by 7 bases and J by 5 bases, with 17 bases between them. CDR1 SGHTA and CDR2 FQGNSA come from the germline V gene. This CDR3 contains 15 residues.

This clonotype was seen repeatedly, ten times or more. The chain recombines TRBV7-8 with TRBJ1-5; 7 bases fit TRBD1. The CDR3 sequence is 18 residues long. The germline gives CDR1 SGHVS, CDR2 FQNEAQ. Trimming at V came to 1 base and at J to 2 bases, leaving 11 bases not matched to a gene. The CDR3 region is CASSLEVRGSLGNQPQHF. DNA of the CDR3: TGTGCCAGCAGCTTAGAGGTCAGGGGGTCATTAGGCAATCAGCCCCAGCATTTT.

The rearrangement uses TRBV4-3 and TRBJ2-2; D may be TRBD2 (5 bases). The length of the CDR3 is 16 residues. The germline V gene has CDR1 LGHNA and CDR2 YSLEER. The V end was cut by 0 bases, the J end by 6 bases, with 14 bases between. The CDR3 spells CASSQERGMGAGELFF. In DNA form, the CDR3 reads TGCGCCAGCAGCCAAGAGAGAGGGATGGGTGCCGGGGAGCTGTTTTTT.

The V and J genes are TRBV6-2 or TRBV6-3 and TRBJ2-3; tentatively, D is TRBD1 (6 bases). This CDR3 region has 14 residues. Per the germline V gene, CDR1 is MNHEY and CDR2 is SVGEGT. Between the trimmed V and J ends, which lost 6 bases and 4 bases, there was a span of 14 bases. Here the CDR3 DNA reads TGTGCCAGCAGGAGGACAGAAGTGTCAGATACGCAGTATTTT. Translating it yields CASRRTEVSDTQYF.

The V call is TRBV6-2 or TRBV6-3, the J call TRBJ2-3; D not resolved. The CDR3 sequence is 12 residues long. Germline lookup yields CDR1 MNHEY and CDR2 SVGEGT. V lost 2 bases and J 5 bases, leaving 5 bases between the germline ends. In DNA, the CDR3 is TGTGCCAGCAGTTACCAAAGAGATACGCAGTATTTT. As protein: CASSYQRDTQYF.

The chain employs TRBV5-1 and TRBJ2-1; TRBD2 is a possible D gene (5 bases). V dropped 3 bases and J dropped 4 bases, with 11 bases sitting between them. The germline V gene encodes CDR1 SGHRS and CDR2 YFSETQ. CDR3 length equals 14 residues. In DNA form, the CDR3 reads TGCGCCAGCAGCTCCCTGGAGGTGTACAATGAGCAGTTCTTC. This sequence encodes CASSSLEVYNEQFF.

The chain joins TRBV5-1 to TRBJ2-7; D is unresolved. The V end was cut by 2 bases, the J end by 4 bases, with 13 bases between. The CDR3 sequence is 14 residues long. Per the germline V gene, CDR1 is SGHRS and CDR2 is YFSETQ. The CDR3 loop reads CASSFYPAGYEQYF. CDR3 nucleotides: TGCGCCAGCAGCTTTTACCCCGCTGGTTACGAGCAGTACTTC.

Ten or more counts support this clonotype. The V call is TRBV24-1, the J call TRBJ2-5; D uncertain. The V and J ends lost 1 base and 1 base respectively, with 0 bases between them. CDR3 size: 12 residues. CDR1 is KGHDR, CDR2 SFDVKD, per germline. The CDR3 is CATSDFQETQYF. CDR3 sequence (DNA): TGTGCCACCAGTGATTTCCAAGAGACCCAGTACTTC.